This section outlines one T cell receptor beta chain sequence together with its context. In the original processing: Reference gene primer amplification gave nucleated cell count estimates. Data came from immunoSEQ multiplex PCR; TCRdb stores just in-frame clones and leaves some out. The V and J calls and clone size were taken over from that table, and D and trimming were inferred from the DNA. The profile covers roughly 97,000 clones, with around 87% appearing a single time and 15% to 20% taken by the ten largest. This entry is derived from a study of blood T cell repertoires in COVID-19. On the study more broadly: Sites in the United States, Italy and Spain provided acute and convalescent COVID-19 samples. T cells, B-cell-depleted T cells, or PBMCs supplied cDNA or gDNA.

This CDR3 comprises 14 residues. Germline lookup yields CDR1 MNHEY and CDR2 SVGAGI. V was pared by 7 bases and J by 4 bases, with 15 bases between. The sequence was obtained from a human donor in a cohort sampled during active COVID-19. Sequenced input: peripheral blood. The V gene is TRBV6-5, the J gene TRBJ2-3; D perhaps matches TRBD1 (7 bases). The CDR3 nucleotides are TGTGCCAGCACGGAGGGGGCGCCTTCAGATACGCAGTATTTT. As protein: CASTEGAPSDTQYF.